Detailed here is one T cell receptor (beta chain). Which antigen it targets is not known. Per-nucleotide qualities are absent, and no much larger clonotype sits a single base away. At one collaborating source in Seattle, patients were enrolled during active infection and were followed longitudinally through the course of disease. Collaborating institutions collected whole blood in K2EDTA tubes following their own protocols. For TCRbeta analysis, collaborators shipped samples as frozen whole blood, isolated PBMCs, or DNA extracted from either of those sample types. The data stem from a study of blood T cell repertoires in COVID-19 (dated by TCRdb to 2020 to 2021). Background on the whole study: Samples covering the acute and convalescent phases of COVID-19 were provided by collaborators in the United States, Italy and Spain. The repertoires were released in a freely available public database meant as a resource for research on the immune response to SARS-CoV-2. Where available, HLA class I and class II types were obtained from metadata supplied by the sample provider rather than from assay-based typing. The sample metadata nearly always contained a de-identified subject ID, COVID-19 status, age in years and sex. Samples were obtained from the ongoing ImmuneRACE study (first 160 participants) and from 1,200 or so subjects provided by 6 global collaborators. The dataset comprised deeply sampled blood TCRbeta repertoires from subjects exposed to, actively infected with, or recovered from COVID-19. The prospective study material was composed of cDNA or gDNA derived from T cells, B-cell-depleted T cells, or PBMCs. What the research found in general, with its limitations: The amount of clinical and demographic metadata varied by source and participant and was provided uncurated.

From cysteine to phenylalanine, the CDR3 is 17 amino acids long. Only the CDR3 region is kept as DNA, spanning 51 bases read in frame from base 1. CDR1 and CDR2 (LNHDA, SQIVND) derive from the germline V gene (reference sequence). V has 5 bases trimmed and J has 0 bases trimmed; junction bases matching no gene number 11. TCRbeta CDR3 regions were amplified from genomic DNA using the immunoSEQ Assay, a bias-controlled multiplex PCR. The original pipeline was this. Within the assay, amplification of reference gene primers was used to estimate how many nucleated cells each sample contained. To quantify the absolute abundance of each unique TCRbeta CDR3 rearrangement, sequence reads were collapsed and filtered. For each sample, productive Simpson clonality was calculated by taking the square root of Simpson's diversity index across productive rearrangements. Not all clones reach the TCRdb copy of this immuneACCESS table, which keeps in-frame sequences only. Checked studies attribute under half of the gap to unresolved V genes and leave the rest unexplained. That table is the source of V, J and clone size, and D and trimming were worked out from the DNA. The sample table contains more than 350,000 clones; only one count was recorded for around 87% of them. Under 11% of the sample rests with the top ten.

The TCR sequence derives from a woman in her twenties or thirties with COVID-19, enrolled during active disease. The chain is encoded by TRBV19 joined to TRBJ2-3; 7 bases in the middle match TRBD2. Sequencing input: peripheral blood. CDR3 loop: CASSSRLARLSTDTQYF. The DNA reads TGTGCCAGTAGTTCTCGACTAGCTCGTTTAAGCACAGATACGCAGTATTTT.